This TCR beta chain emerged from a study of T cells in Graves' hyperthyroidism and ophthalmopathy. Study-level background: Peripheral blood specimens were obtained at initial diagnosis, prior to any treatment. Study conclusions and caveats: The majority of expanded thyroid clonotypes above 0.001 also appeared in blood.

The authors obtained PBMCs from over 8 ml of fresh peripheral blood. Amplification of TCR beta CDR3 regions used RNA as the template. RT-PCR in the first round (using the HTBI primer set) targeted the TCR CDR3. TCRdb reprocessed the multiplex PCR reads with MiXCR, giving one entry per CDR3 protein. The repertoire consists of under 200,000 distinct CDR3 sequences, with approximately 9% occurring once and the leading ten covering around 20%. This clonotype was counted many times. Antigen specificity is unknown. Sequencing was done on a sample of blood. The clonotype was recovered from a woman in her late teens or twenties with Graves' hyperthyroidism that later progressed to Graves' ophthalmopathy.

Written as DNA, the CDR3 is TGTGCCAGCAGTAACGGACAGGGCTATGGCTACACCTTC. This sequence encodes CASSNGQGYGYTF. V is TRBV2 and J is TRBJ1-2; 8 positions match TRBD1. V gave up 5 bases and J gave up 4 bases; unmatched junction bases: 3. In germline, CDR1 is SNHLY, CDR2 FYNNEI. This CDR3 is 13 amino acids long. The entire variable domain, with the rest obtained from reference TRBV2 and TRBJ1-2, is as follows: EPEVTQTPSHQVTQMGQEVILRCVPISNHLYFYWYRQILGQKVEFLVSFYNNEISEKSEIFDDQFSVERPDGSNFTLKIRSTKLEDSAMYFCASSNGQGYGYTFGSGTRLTVV.